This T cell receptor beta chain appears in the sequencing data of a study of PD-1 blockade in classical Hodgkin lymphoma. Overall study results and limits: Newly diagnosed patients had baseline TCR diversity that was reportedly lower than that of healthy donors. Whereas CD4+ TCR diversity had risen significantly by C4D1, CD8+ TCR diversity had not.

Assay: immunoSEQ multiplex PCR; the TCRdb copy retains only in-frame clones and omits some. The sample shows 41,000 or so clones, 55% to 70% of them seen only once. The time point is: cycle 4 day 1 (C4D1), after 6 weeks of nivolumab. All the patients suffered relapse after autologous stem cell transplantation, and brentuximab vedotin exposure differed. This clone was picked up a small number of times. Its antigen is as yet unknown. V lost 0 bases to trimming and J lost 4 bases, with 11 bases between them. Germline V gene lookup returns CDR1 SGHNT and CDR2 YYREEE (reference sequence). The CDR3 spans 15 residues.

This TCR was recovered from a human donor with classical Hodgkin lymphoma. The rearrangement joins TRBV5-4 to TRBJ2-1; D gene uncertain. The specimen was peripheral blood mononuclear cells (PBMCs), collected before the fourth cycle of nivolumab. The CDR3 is CASSLEDLGYNEQFF. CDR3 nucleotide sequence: TGTGCCAGCAGCTTGGAGGACCTAGGGTACAATGAGCAGTTCTTC.